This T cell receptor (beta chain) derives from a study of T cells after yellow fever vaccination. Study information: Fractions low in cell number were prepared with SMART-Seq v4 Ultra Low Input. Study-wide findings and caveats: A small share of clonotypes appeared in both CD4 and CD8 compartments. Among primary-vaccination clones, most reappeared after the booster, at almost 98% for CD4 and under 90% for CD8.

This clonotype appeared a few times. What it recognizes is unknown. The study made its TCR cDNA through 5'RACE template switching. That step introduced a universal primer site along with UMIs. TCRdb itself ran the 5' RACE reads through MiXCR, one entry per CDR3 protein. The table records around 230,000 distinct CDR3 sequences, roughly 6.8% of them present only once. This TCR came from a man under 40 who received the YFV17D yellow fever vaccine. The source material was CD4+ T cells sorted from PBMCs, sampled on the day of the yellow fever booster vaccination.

In DNA, the CDR3 is TGTGCCACCAGTGAGGGTCTAAGGAGCGGGAGCACAGATACGCAGTATTTT. Protein product: CATSEGLRSGSTDTQYF. The chain has TRBV24-1 and TRBJ2-3; D may be TRBD2 (6 bases). Trimming took off 4 bases at V and 0 bases at J, with 16 bases between the two ends. In germline, CDR1 is KGHDR, CDR2 SFDVKD. The CDR3 totals 17 residues.